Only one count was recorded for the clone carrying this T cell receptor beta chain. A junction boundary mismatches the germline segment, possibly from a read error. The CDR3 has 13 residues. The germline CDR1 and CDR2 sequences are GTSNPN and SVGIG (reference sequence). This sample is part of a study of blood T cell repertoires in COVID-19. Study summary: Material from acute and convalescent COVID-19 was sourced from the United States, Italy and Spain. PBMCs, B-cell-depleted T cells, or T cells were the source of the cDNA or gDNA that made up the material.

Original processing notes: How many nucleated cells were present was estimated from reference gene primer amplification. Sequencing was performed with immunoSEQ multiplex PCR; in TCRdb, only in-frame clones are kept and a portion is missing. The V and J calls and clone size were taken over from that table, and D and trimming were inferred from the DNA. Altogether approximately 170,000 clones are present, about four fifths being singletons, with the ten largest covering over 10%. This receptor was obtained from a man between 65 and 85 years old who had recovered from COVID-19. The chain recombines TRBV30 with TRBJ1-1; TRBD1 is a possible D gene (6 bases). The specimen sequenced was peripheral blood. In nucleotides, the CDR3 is TGTGCCGGGAGTTCTACAGGGCCTTCTGAAGCTTTCTTT. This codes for CAGSSTGPSEAFF.